This T cell receptor beta chain came from a study of shared clonotypes between healthy human individuals. Free of recent acute infections or vaccinations, the donors were healthy HIV-negative adults. Germline V lookup: CDR1 SEHNR, CDR2 FQNEAQ (reference sequence). V shed 4 bases, J shed 6 bases, and the junction held 8 bases outside the gene matches. There are 14 residues in the CDR3. As to this clone: What it recognizes is unknown.

Sequenced by immunoSEQ multiplex PCR; TCRdb stores in-frame clones only, minus some. The sample lists over 850,000 clones, more than 75% occurring once. Study results and limitations: Owing to a small donor count, the genetic and exposure-history diversity represented was limited.

The clonotype comes from a young man in good health. Some clones in this sample may be carry-over from other donors' samples. The V gene is TRBV7-9, the J gene TRBJ1-1; 7 bases fit TRBD1. The sample comprised memory CD4+ T cells from PBMCs. Subset denoted: CD45RA-negative fraction. CDR3 DNA sequence: TGTGCCAGCAGCTGGGAGACAGGGATTGCTGAAGCTTTCTTT. It yields the protein CASSWETGIAEAFF.